The TCR beta chain described here comes from a study of patients and donors after allogeneic stem cell transplantation. This clonotype was recorded once. Each CDR3 protein is one row after TCRdb ran MiXCR on the RT-PCR reads. Of over 350,000 distinct CDR3 sequences detected, 15% to 20% appear once; the ten largest clones hold just over 7%. V dropped 6 bases and J dropped 0 bases, with 7 bases sitting between them. The CDR3 has 13 residues. Germline CDR1 and CDR2: MNHEY and SMNVEV (reference sequence). V is TRBV27 and J is TRBJ2-3; D is undetermined. The TCR sequence derives from a human donor who was either an allogeneic HSCT recipient or a stem cell or donor lymphocyte infusion donor (not recorded which). It is not recorded whose cells these are; they may come from a transplant donor. The source material was blood, either unsorted or a sorted T cell fraction (not recorded which). As DNA, the CDR3 is TGTGCCAGCAGAGGTGCTAGCACAGATACGCAGTATTTT. As protein: CASRGASTDTQYF.